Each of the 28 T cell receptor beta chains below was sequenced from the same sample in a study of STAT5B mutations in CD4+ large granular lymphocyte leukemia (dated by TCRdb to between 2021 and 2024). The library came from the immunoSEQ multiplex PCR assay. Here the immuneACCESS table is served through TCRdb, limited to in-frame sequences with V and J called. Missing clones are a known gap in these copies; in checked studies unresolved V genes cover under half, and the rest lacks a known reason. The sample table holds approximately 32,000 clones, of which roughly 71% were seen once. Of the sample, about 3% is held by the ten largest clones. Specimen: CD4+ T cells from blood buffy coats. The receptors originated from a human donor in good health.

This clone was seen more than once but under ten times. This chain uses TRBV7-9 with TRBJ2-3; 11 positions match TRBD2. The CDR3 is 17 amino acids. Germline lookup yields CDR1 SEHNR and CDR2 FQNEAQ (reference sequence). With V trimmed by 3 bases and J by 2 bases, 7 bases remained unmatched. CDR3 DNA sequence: TGTGCCAGCAGCTTTACCGGGACTAGCGGTTTCACAGATACGCAGTATTTT. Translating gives CASSFTGTSGFTDTQYF. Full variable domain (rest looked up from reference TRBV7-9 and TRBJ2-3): DTGVSQNPRHKITKRGQNVTFRCDPISEHNRLYWYRQTLGQGPEFLTYFQNEAQLEKSRLLSDRFSAERPKGSFSTLEIQRTEQGDSAMYLCASSFTGTSGFTDTQYFGPGTRLTVL.

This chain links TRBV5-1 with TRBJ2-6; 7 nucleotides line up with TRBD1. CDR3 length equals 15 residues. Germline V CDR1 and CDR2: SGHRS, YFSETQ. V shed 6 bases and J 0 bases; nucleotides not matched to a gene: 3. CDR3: CASTGTASGANVLTF. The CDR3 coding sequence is TGCGCCAGCACCGGGACAGCCTCTGGGGCCAACGTCCTGACTTTC.

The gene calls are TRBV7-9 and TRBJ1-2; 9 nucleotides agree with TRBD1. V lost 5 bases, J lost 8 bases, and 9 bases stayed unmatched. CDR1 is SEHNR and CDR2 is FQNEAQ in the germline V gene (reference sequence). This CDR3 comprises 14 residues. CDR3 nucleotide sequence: TGTGCCAGCAGCGAACAGGGGGCGGATCGGGGCTACACCTTC. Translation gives CASSEQGADRGYTF.

The chain's CDR3 is CASRRTGGAFETQYF. The CDR3 DNA is TGTGCCAGCAGACGTACAGGGGGCGCATTTGAGACCCAGTACTTC. This chain connects TRBV6-5 to TRBJ2-5; 9 bases are shared with TRBD1. Germline V gene lookup returns CDR1 MNHEY and CDR2 SVGAGI. The junction had 10 bases not matched to a gene; V was cut back by 6 bases and J by 5 bases. This CDR3 is 15 amino acids long.

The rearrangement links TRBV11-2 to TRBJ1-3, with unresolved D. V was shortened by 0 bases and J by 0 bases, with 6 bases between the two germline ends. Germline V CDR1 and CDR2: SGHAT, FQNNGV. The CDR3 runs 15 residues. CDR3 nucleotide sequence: TGTGCCAGCAGCTTAGATAGGGCCTCTGGAAACACCATATATTTT. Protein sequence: CASSLDRASGNTIYF.

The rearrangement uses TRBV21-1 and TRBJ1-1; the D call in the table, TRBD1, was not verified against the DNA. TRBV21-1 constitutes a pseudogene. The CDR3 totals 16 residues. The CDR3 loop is CASSGHNPNMNTEAFF. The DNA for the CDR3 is TGTGCCAGCAGCGGACACAACCCCAACATGAACACTGAAGCTTTCTTT.

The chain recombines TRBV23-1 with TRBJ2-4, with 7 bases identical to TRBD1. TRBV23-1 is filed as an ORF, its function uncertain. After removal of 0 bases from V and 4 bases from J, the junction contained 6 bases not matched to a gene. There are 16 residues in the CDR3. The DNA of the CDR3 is TGCGCCAGCAGTCAATCCGGGGACAGATCAAAAAACATTCAGTACTTC. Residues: CASSQSGDRSKNIQYF.

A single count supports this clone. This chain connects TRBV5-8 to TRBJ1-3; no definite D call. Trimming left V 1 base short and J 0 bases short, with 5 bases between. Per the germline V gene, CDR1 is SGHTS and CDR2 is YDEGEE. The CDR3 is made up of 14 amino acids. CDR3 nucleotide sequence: TGTGCCAGCAGCTTGACGGTCTCTGGAAACACCATATATTTT. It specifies CASSLTVSGNTIYF.

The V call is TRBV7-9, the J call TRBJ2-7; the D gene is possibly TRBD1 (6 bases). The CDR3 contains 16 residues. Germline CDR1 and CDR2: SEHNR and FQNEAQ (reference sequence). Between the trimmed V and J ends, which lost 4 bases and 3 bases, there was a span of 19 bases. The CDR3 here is CASSSWGQGIGYEQYF. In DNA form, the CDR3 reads TGTGCCAGCAGCTCTTGGGGGCAGGGGATAGGCTACGAGCAGTACTTC.

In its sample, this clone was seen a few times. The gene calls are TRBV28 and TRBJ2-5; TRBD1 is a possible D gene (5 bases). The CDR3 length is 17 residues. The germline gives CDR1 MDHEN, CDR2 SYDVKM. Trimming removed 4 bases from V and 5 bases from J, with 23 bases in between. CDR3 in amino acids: CASSSPRARAERETQYF. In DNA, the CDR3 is TGTGCCAGCAGTTCCCCCAGGGCACGGGCGGAAAGGGAGACCCAGTACTTC.

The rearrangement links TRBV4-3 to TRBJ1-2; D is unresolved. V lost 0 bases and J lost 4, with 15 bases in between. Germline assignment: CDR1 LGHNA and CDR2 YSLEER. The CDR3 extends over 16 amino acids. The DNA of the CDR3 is TGCGCCAGCAGCCAAGAAGCTACGGTAGGGTTCTATGGCTACACCTTC. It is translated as CASSQEATVGFYGYTF.

CDR3 nucleotides: TGTGCCAGCAGCGGGACTAGCGGGGGTAATGAGCAGTTCTTC. Protein sequence: CASSGTSGGNEQFF. The rearrangement uses TRBV9 and TRBJ2-1, with 13 positions matching TRBD2. The CDR3 is 14 residues long. The V and J ends lost 3 bases and 7 bases, in that order; junction bases with no gene match: 1. Germline CDR1 reads SGDLS; CDR2 reads YYNGEE. Full variable domain (remainder filled in from reference TRBV9 and TRBJ2-1): DSGVTQTPKHLITATGQRVTLRCSPRSGDLSVYWYQQSLDQGLQFLIQYYNGEERAKGNILERFSAQQFPDLHSELNLSSLELGDSALYFCASSGTSGGNEQFFGPGTRLTVL.

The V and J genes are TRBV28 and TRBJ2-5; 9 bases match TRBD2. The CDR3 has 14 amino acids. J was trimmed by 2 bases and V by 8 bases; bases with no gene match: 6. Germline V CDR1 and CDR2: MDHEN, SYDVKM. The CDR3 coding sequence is TGTGCCAGCCGCAGCGGGGGGTCTCAAGAGACCCAGTACTTC. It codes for CASRSGGSQETQYF.

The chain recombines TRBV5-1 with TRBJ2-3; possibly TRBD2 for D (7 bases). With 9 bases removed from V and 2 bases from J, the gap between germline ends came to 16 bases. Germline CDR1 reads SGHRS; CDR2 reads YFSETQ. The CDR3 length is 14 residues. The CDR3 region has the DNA TGCGCCACCGCCGGGGGGCCCCTCACAGATACGCAGTATTTT. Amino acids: CATAGGPLTDTQYF.

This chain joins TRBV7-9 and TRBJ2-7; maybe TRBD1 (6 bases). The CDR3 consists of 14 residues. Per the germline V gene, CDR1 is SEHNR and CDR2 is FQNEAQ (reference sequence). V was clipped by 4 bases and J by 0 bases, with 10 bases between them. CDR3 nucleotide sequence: TGTGCCAGCAGCTCCGACAGGTACTCCTACGAGCAGTACTTC. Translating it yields CASSSDRYSYEQYF.

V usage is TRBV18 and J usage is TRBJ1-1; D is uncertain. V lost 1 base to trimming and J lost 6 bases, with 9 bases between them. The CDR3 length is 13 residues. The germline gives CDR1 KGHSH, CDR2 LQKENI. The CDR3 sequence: CASSPQAPPEAFF. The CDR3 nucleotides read TGTGCCAGCTCACCACAGGCACCCCCTGAAGCTTTCTTT.

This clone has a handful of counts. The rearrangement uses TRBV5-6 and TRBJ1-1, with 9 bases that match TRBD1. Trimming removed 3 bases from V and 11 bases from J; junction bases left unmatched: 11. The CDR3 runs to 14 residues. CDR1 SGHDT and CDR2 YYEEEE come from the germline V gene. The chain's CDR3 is CASSWDRAEPMAFF. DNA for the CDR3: TGTGCCAGCAGCTGGGACAGGGCCGAACCCATGGCTTTCTTT.

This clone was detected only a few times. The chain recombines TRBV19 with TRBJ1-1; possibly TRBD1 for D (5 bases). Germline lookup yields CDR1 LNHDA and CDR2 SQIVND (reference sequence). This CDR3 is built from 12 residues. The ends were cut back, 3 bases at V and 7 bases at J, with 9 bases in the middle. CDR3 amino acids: CASSIGGFEAFF. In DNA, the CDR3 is TGTGCCAGTAGTATCGGGGGGTTTGAAGCTTTCTTT.

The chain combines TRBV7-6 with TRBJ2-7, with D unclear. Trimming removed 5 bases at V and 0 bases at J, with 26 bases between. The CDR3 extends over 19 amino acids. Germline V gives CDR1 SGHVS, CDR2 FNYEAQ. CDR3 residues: CASSPQPPGWRTSSYEQYF. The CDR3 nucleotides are TGTGCCAGCAGCCCCCAACCTCCCGGCTGGAGAACGAGCTCCTACGAGCAGTACTTC.

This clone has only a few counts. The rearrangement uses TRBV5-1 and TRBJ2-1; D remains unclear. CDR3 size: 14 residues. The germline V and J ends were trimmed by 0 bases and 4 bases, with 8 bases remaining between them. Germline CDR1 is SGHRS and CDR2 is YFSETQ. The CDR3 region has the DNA TGCGCCAGCAGCTTGGGTAGTTTTTACAATGAGCAGTTCTTC. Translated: CASSLGSFYNEQFF.

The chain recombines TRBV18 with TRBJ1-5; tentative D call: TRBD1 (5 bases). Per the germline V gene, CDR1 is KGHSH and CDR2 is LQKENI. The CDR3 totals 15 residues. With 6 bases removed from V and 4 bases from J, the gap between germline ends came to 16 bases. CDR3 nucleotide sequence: TGTGCCAGCTCCGGGACTCAAGCGAAAAATCAGCCCCAGCATTTT. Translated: CASSGTQAKNQPQHF.

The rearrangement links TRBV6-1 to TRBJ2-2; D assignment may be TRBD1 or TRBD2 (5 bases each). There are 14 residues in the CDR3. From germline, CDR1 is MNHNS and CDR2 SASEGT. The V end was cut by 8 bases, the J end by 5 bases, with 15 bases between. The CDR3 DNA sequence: TGTGCCAGCGAACATCCATGGGGGACCGGGGAGCTGTTTTTT. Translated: CASEHPWGTGELFF.

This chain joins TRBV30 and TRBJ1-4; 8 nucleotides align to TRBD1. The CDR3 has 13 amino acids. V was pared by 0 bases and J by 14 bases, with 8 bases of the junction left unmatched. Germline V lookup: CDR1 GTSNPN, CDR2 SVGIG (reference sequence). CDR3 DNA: TGTGCCTGGAGTGTACAGGGGGGAGGCCGGCTGTTTTTT. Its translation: CAWSVQGGGRLFF. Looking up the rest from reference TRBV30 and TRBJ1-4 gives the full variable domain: SQTIHQWPATLVQPVGSPLSLECTVEGTSNPNLYWYRQAAGRGLQLLFYSVGIGQISSEVPQNLSASRPQDRQFILSSKKLLLSDSGFYLCAWSVQGGGRLFFGSGTQLSVL.

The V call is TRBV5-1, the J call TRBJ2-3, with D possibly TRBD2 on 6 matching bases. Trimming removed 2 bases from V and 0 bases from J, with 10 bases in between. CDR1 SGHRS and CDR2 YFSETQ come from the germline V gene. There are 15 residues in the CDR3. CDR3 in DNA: TGCGCCAGCAGCTTTAGCGGTTTTAGCACAGATACGCAGTATTTT. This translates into CASSFSGFSTDTQYF.

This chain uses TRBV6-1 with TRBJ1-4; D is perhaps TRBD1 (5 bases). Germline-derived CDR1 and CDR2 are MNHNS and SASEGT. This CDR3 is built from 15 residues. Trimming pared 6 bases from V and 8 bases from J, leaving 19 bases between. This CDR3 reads CASSEARTFVEKLFF. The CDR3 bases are TGTGCCAGCAGCGAGGCGCGGACATTCGTCGAAAAACTGTTTTTT.

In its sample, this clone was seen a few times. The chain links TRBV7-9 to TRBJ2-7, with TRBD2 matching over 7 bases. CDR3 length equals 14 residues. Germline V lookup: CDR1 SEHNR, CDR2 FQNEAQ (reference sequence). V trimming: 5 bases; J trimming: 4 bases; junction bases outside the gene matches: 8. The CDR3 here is CASSPGLGWYEQYF. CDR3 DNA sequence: TGTGCCAGCAGCCCCGGACTAGGGTGGTACGAGCAGTACTTC.

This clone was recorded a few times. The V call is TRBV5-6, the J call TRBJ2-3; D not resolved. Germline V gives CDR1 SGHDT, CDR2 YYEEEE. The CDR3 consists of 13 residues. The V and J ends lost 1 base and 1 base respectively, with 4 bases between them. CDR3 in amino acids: CASSLKGTDTQYF. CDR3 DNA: TGTGCCAGCAGCTTGAAGGGCACAGATACGCAGTATTTT. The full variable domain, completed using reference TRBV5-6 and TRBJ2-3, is DAGVTQSPTHLIKTRGQQVTLRCSPKSGHDTVSWYQQALGQGPQFIFQYYEEEERQRGNFPDRFSGHQFPNYSSELNVNALLLGDSALYLCASSLKGTDTQYFGPGTRLTVL.

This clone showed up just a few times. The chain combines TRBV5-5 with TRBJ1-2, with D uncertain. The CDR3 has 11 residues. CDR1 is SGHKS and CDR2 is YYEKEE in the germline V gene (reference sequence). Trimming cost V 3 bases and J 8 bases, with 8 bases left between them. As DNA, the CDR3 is TGTGCCAGCAGCTCGACAAGCGGCTACACCTTC. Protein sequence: CASSSTSGYTF.